A single sample gave rise to the 29 T cell receptor beta chains below, sequenced in a study of blood T cell repertoires in COVID-19. Clones were sequenced by immunoSEQ multiplex PCR, and TCRdb holds only the in-frame ones, with some missing. The sample has roughly 380,000 clones, 88% seen once. The material sequenced was PBMCs or T cells enriched from blood (not recorded which). The receptors here all came from a woman aged 25-40 years who had been exposed to COVID-19.

CDR3 bases: TGTGCCAGCAGCCTAGCAGATCAGCCCCAGCATTTT. Its translation: CASSLADQPQHF. V and J are TRBV13 and TRBJ1-5; no definite D call. The CDR3 is 12 residues long. The germline V and J ends were trimmed by 5 bases and 5 bases, with 7 bases remaining between them. Germline CDR1 and CDR2: PRHDT and FYEKMQ (reference sequence).

The V call is TRBV18, the J call TRBJ2-3; D is perhaps TRBD2 (6 bases). V lost 1 base and J lost 4, with 24 bases in between. The germline V gene has CDR1 KGHSH and CDR2 LQKENI. There are 19 residues in the CDR3. CDR3 loop: CASSPQESAGPSSPDTQYF. CDR3 coding DNA: TGTGCCAGCTCACCACAAGAATCAGCGGGCCCATCCTCTCCAGATACGCAGTATTTT.

This clone appeared a single time. The chain uses TRBV21-1 and TRBJ2-7; the D call in the table, TRBD2, was not verified against the DNA. TRBV21-1 is a recognized pseudogene. The CDR3 spans 17 residues. The CDR3 spells CASSKAQGGHSSYEQYF. The DNA of the CDR3 is TGTGCCAGCAGCAAAGCACAAGGAGGCCACTCCTCCTACGAGCAGTACTTC.

This chain links TRBV6-5 with TRBJ2-7; the match to TRBD1 covers 7 bases. Germline lookup yields CDR1 MNHEY and CDR2 SVGAGI. The CDR3 totals 15 residues. J lost 4 bases, V lost 2 bases, and 8 bases had no gene match. CDR3 sequence (DNA): TGTGCCAGCAGTTACGGCCCAGGGGGTTCTTACGAGCAGTACTTC. It is translated as CASSYGPGGSYEQYF.

This chain joins TRBV6-1 and TRBJ1-6; D remains unclear. CDR3 length: 15 amino acids. With 0 bases removed from V and 8 bases from J, the gap between germline ends came to 11 bases. The germline gives CDR1 MNHNS, CDR2 SASEGT. This CDR3 is CASSEAGSGHSPLHF. The CDR3 DNA sequence: TGTGCCAGCAGTGAAGCGGGCAGTGGGCATTCACCCCTCCACTTT.

The chain links TRBV7-9 to TRBJ1-4; D is unresolved. Trimming removed 4 bases from V and 6 bases from J, with 6 bases in between. Germline CDR1 and CDR2: SEHNR and FQNEAQ (reference sequence). CDR3 length: 12 amino acids. The CDR3 DNA sequence: TGTGCCAGCAGCTCCCGGGATGAAAAACTGTTTTTT. Protein product: CASSSRDEKLFF.

The chain links TRBV28 to TRBJ2-5; 9 positions match TRBD1. Germline values: CDR1 MDHEN, CDR2 SYDVKM. Trimming took 8 bases from V and 4 from J; bases not matched to a gene: 8. This CDR3 comprises 14 residues. The CDR3 loop reads CASGLQGALETQYF. The CDR3 DNA follows: TGTGCCAGCGGACTACAGGGGGCTCTAGAGACCCAGTACTTC.

The chain is built from TRBV28 and TRBJ1-5; 10 bases are shared with TRBD1. Trimming at V came to 5 bases and at J to 0 bases, leaving 19 bases not matched to a gene. In germline, CDR1 is MDHEN, CDR2 SYDVKM. The CDR3 is 21 residues long. CDR3 protein: CASSPAGRDRGGLYSNQPQHF. DNA of the CDR3: TGTGCCAGCAGTCCCGCTGGCCGGGACAGGGGAGGGCTTTATAGCAATCAGCCCCAGCATTTT.

The J gene is TRBJ2-7, the V gene TRBV20-1, with a possible D match to TRBD2 (5 bases). The germline V gene has CDR1 DFQATT and CDR2 SNEGSKA (reference sequence). The CDR3 runs 11 residues. V was trimmed by 7 bases and J by 2 bases, leaving 9 bases between them. CDR3 amino acids: CSGGRTYEQYF. The CDR3 DNA reads as TGCAGTGGAGGGAGAACCTACGAGCAGTACTTC.

CDR3 amino acids: CARAWGYTF. CDR3 DNA: TGTGCCAGGGCTTGGGGCTACACCTTC. The rearrangement uses TRBV2 and TRBJ1-2; D call uncertain. The V and J ends lost 9 bases and 8 bases respectively, with 7 bases between them. CDR1 and CDR2 (germline): SNHLY, FYNNEI. The CDR3 runs to 9 residues.

V and J are TRBV6-5 and TRBJ2-3, with D possibly being TRBD2 (6 bases). There are 15 residues in the CDR3. Trimming left V 7 bases short and J 2 bases short, with 16 bases between. Per germline, CDR1 MNHEY and CDR2 SVGAGI. The chain's CDR3 is CASTPGTSSTDTQYF. The CDR3 DNA reads as TGTGCCAGCACCCCGGGGACTTCCTCCACAGATACGCAGTATTTT.

The gene calls are TRBV7-9 and TRBJ2-7; TRBD1 aligns across 7 bases. V shed 4 bases, J shed 0 bases, and the junction held 9 bases outside the gene matches. CDR3 length: 16 residues. CDR1 SEHNR and CDR2 FQNEAQ come from the germline V gene (reference sequence). The CDR3 coding sequence is TGTGCCAGCAGCTATCGAGGGACAGCGGACTCCTACGAGCAGTACTTC. The encoded protein is CASSYRGTADSYEQYF.

The chain employs TRBV19 and TRBJ2-4; D might be TRBD1 (6 bases). Germline CDR1 reads LNHDA; CDR2 reads SQIVND (reference sequence). V was shortened by 3 bases and J by 1 base, with 10 bases between the two germline ends. CDR3 length equals 15 residues. CDR3 protein: CASSIGTSAKNIQYF. The CDR3 DNA sequence: TGTGCCAGTAGTATTGGGACATCGGCCAAAAACATTCAGTACTTC. The whole variable domain, remainder taken from reference TRBV19 and TRBJ2-4, is DGGITQSPKYLFRKEGQNVTLSCEQNLNHDAMYWYRQDPGQGLRLIYYSQIVNDFQKGDIAEGYSVSREKKESFPLTVTSAQKNPTAFYLCASSIGTSAKNIQYFGAGTRLSVL.

The J gene is TRBJ1-2, the V gene TRBV2; D perhaps matches TRBD1 (6 bases). The germline V and J ends were trimmed by 4 bases and 2 bases, with 14 bases remaining between them. This CDR3 comprises 15 residues. CDR1 and CDR2 (germline): SNHLY, FYNNEI. Written as DNA, the CDR3 is TGTGCCAGCAGTGGGCAATGGGGGCGCAACTATGGCTACACCTTC. Translating gives CASSGQWGRNYGYTF. Full variable domain (rest looked up from reference TRBV2 and TRBJ1-2): EPEVTQTPSHQVTQMGQEVILRCVPISNHLYFYWYRQILGQKVEFLVSFYNNEISEKSEIFDDQFSVERPDGSNFTLKIRSTKLEDSAMYFCASSGQWGRNYGYTFGSGTRLTVV.

The chain uses TRBV18 and TRBJ1-5, with D possibly matching TRBD1 (6 bases). This CDR3 contains 15 residues. Germline CDR1 is KGHSH and CDR2 is LQKENI. V was cut by 4 bases and J by 3 bases, with 13 bases left in between. The CDR3, as DNA: TGTGCCAGCTCACTTCGTATGGGGGCCAATCAGCCCCAGCATTTT. It is translated as CASSLRMGANQPQHF.

The gene calls are TRBV5-1 and TRBJ1-2, with D possibly TRBD1 on 6 matching bases. V lost 4 bases and J lost 8, with 18 bases in between. This CDR3 has 14 residues. Germline-derived CDR1 and CDR2 are SGHRS and YFSETQ. As DNA, the CDR3 is TGCGCCAGCAGCCCCAATTCAGGGGAAGGGGGCTACACCTTC. Amino acids: CASSPNSGEGGYTF.

The rearrangement joins TRBV7-9 to TRBJ2-2; a possible D gene is TRBD1 (5 bases). The CDR3 is 15 amino acids. Between the trimmed V and J ends, which lost 1 base and 6 bases, there was a span of 12 bases. In germline, CDR1 is SEHNR, CDR2 FQNEAQ (reference sequence). The CDR3 protein is CASSLGRVSAGELFF. For the CDR3, the DNA is TGTGCCAGCAGCTTAGGCAGGGTGTCAGCCGGGGAGCTGTTTTTT.

This clone was seen only once. CDR3 nucleotides: TGTGCCTGGAGCTGGAACACCGGGGAGCTGTTTTTT. Translated: CAWSWNTGELFF. V and J are TRBV30 and TRBJ2-2; D remains unclear. V lost 3 bases and J 1 base, leaving 3 bases between the germline ends. This CDR3 is 12 amino acids long. Germline CDR1 GTSNPN, CDR2 SVGIG (reference sequence).

The chain couples TRBV21-1 to TRBJ1-5; TRBD1, the table's D call, was not compared with the DNA. TRBV21-1 is a listed pseudogene. This CDR3 is 18 amino acids long. Written as DNA, the CDR3 is TGTGCCAGCAGCTCCCTGGACAGGGACGTTCATAGCAATCAGCCCCAGCATTTT. This codes for CASSSLDRDVHSNQPQHF.

The chain uses TRBV19 and TRBJ2-7; D is possibly TRBD1 (6 bases). The CDR3 is made up of 17 amino acids. Germline V gives CDR1 LNHDA, CDR2 SQIVND (reference sequence). Deletions cut 7 bases from V and 0 bases from J, with 22 bases between. The CDR3 loop reads CASTARTGTKSSYEQYF. The CDR3, as DNA: TGTGCCAGTACCGCGAGGACCGGGACAAAGAGCTCCTACGAGCAGTACTTC.

The chain uses TRBV28 and TRBJ2-4, with 8 bases matching TRBD1. The CDR3 is 13 residues long. Per germline, CDR1 MDHEN and CDR2 SYDVKM. V shed 7 bases and J 8 bases; nucleotides not matched to a gene: 7. CDR3 coding DNA: TGTGCCAGCACTCCAGGGGGCGGGGACATTCAGTACTTC. Residues: CASTPGGGDIQYF.

V usage is TRBV7-3 and J usage is TRBJ1-1, with D possibly TRBD1 on 5 matching bases. The V and J ends lost 2 bases and 3 bases respectively, with 13 bases between them. The CDR3 length is 15 residues. Looked up from germline, CDR1 is SGHTA and CDR2 is FQGTGA. CDR3 sequence reads: CASSLLGGADTEAFF. Here the CDR3 DNA reads TGTGCCAGCAGCTTATTAGGAGGGGCGGACACTGAAGCTTTCTTT.

The rearrangement joins TRBV2 to TRBJ2-7; 9 bases are shared with TRBD1. After removal of 6 bases from V and 0 bases from J, the junction contained 18 bases not matched to a gene. CDR3 length: 19 amino acids. Germline-derived CDR1 and CDR2 are SNHLY and FYNNEI. The CDR3 is CASSQSQSSQGASSYEQYF. The CDR3 region has the DNA TGTGCCAGCAGCCAATCACAATCGTCACAGGGGGCTTCCTCCTACGAGCAGTACTTC.

The chain employs TRBV5-1 and TRBJ2-3; perhaps TRBD2 as D (5 bases). The CDR3 sequence is 18 residues long. The germline CDR1 and CDR2 sequences are SGHRS and YFSETQ. V was pared by 3 bases and J by 0 bases, with 20 bases between. This CDR3 reads CASSSRERVPRSTDTQYF. DNA of the CDR3: TGCGCCAGCAGCTCGAGGGAGAGGGTGCCACGTAGCACAGATACGCAGTATTTT.

This rearrangement joins TRBV11-1 to TRBJ2-6; D is possibly TRBD1 (5 bases). Trimming took 7 bases from V and 2 from J, leaving 15 bases between them. Germline CDR1 and CDR2: SGHAT and FQDESV (reference sequence). This CDR3 region has 16 residues. The CDR3 nucleotides read TGTGCCAGCACCCCGGACATGAGACCTGGGGCCAACGTCCTGACTTTC. Its protein is CASTPDMRPGANVLTF. Full variable domain (rest looked up from reference TRBV11-1 and TRBJ2-6): EAEVAQSPRYKITEKSQAVAFWCDPISGHATLYWYRQILGQGPELLVQFQDESVVDDSQLPKDRFSAERLKGVDSTLKIQPAELGDSAMYLCASTPDMRPGANVLTFGAGSRLTVL.

The J gene is TRBJ2-7, the V gene TRBV5-1; D is perhaps TRBD1 (6 bases). Trimming shortened V by 4 bases and J by 0 bases, and 17 bases separated the two germline ends. The CDR3 has 16 residues. CDR1 is SGHRS, CDR2 YFSETQ, per germline. DNA of the CDR3: TGCGCCAGCAGCGTTGGACAGCACTCTTACTCCTACGAGCAGTACTTC. It codes for CASSVGQHSYSYEQYF.

This chain connects TRBV23-1 to TRBJ2-1; weak D call: TRBD1 (5 bases). TRBV23-1 belongs to the ORF category, with a function that is uncertain. The V end was cut by 2 bases, the J end by 8 bases, with 16 bases between. CDR3 length: 15 residues. The CDR3 region has the DNA TGCGCCAGCAGTCAAATCCTCTTGGTAGGGGATGAGCAGTTCTTC. This gives the protein CASSQILLVGDEQFF.

The CDR3 coding sequence is TGTGCCAGCAGTTCCACAGGGGGGATAAATGAAAAACTGTTTTTT. Translated, it gives CASSSTGGINEKLFF. The chain employs TRBV28 and TRBJ1-4; 8 bases line up with TRBD1. This CDR3 contains 15 residues. Germline V gene lookup returns CDR1 MDHEN and CDR2 SYDVKM. V was pared by 4 bases and J by 5 bases, with 6 bases of the junction left unmatched.

The CDR3 nucleotides read TGTGCCAGCAGCCCGCGGACAACAACGTCTGGGATGTACGAGCAGTACTTC. It is translated as CASSPRTTTSGMYEQYF. The chain uses TRBV7-9 and TRBJ2-7, with D maybe TRBD1 (5 bases). Trimming shortened V by 5 bases and J by 4 bases, and 24 bases separated the two germline ends. Germline-derived CDR1 and CDR2 are SEHNR and FQNEAQ (reference sequence). The length of the CDR3 is 17 residues.